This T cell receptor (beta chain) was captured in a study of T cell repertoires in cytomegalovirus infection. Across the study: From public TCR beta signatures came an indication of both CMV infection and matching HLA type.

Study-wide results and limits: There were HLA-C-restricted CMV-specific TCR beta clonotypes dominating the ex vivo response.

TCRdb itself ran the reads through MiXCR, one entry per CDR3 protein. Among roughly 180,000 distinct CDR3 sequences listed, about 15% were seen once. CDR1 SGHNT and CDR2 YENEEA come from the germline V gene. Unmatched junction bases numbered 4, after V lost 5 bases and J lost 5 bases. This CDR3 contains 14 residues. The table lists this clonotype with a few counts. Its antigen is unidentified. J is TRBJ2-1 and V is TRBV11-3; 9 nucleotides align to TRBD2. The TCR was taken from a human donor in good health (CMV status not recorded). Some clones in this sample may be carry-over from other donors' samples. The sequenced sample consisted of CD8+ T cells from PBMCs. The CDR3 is CASSPSGGNNEQFF. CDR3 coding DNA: TGTGCCAGCAGCCCGAGCGGGGGGAACAATGAGCAGTTCTTC.